Presented here are 24 T cell receptor beta chains from one specimen sequenced in a study of patients and donors after allogeneic stem cell transplantation. In TCRdb, the RT-PCR reads were re-called with MiXCR into one record per CDR3 protein. Counted here are about 57,000 distinct CDR3 sequences, 10% to 15% occurring once; the ten biggest clones make up approximately 32%. Sequenced sample: blood, either unsorted or a sorted T cell fraction (not recorded which). These receptors were obtained from a human donor who was either an allogeneic HSCT recipient or a stem cell or donor lymphocyte infusion donor (not recorded which). It is not recorded whose cells these are; they may come from a transplant donor.

This clonotype was seen more than once but under ten times. The rearrangement joins TRBV7-9 to TRBJ2-3, with 8 bases fitting TRBD2. Trimming at V came to 4 bases and at J to 2 bases, leaving 5 bases not matched to a gene. The CDR3 sequence is 15 residues long. The germline V gene has CDR1 SEHNR and CDR2 FQNEAQ (reference sequence). DNA for the CDR3: TGTGCCAGCAGCTGGCGGGGGGCATACACAGATACGCAGTATTTT. Residues: CASSWRGAYTDTQYF.

This clonotype occurred a few times. The V and J genes are TRBV12-3 or TRBV12-4 and TRBJ1-3, with TRBD1 matching over 7 bases. The CDR3 has 13 residues. Unmatched junction bases numbered 5, after V lost 5 bases and J lost 7 bases. Here the CDR3 reads CASSLTGWNTIYF. CDR3 sequence (DNA): TGTGCCAGCAGTCTGACAGGGTGGAACACCATATATTTT.

This clonotype was detected ten times or more. The gene calls are TRBV6-5 and TRBJ1-6; D is unclear. Trimming removed 1 base from V and 9 bases from J, with 13 bases in between. From germline, CDR1 is MNHEY and CDR2 SVGAGI. The CDR3 covers 15 residues. This chain's CDR3 is CASSYLDFPASPLHF. The CDR3 DNA is TGTGCCAGCAGTTACTTGGACTTCCCGGCTTCACCCCTCCACTTT.

This clonotype was detected only a few times. The chain has TRBV6-5 and TRBJ2-7; D is unclear. The CDR3 has 16 residues. The V and J ends lost 4 bases and 5 bases respectively, with 21 bases between them. Germline CDR1 reads MNHEY; CDR2 reads SVGAGI. The CDR3 DNA follows: TGTGCCAGCAGTTTCCTCCCTCGCGGCTCGTACGACGAGCAGTACTTC. It is translated as CASSFLPRGSYDEQYF.

The chain links TRBV3-1 to TRBJ2-6; D is perhaps TRBD2 (5 bases). V lost 1 base and J lost 2, with 12 bases in between. CDR3 length: 17 residues. The germline V gene has CDR1 LGHDT and CDR2 YNNKEL (reference sequence). This CDR3 is CASSQGVERAGANVLTF. CDR3 DNA sequence: TGTGCCAGCAGCCAAGGGGTAGAGAGGGCTGGGGCCAACGTCCTGACTTTC.

This clonotype came up a few times. The genes are TRBV18 and TRBJ1-6; D is perhaps TRBD1 (6 bases). CDR1 is KGHSH, CDR2 LQKENI, per germline. CDR3 size: 13 residues. Trimming cost V 6 bases and J 7 bases, with 10 bases left between them. The CDR3 nucleotides read TGTGCCAGCTCCACGGGGGCGAATTCACCCCTCCACTTT. This codes for CASSTGANSPLHF.

This chain uses TRBV14 with TRBJ1-4, with 12 bases lining up with TRBD1. The CDR3 sequence is 18 residues long. With 5 bases clipped from V and 3 bases from J, the junction kept 10 bases outside the gene matches. Germline V CDR1 and CDR2: SGHDN, FVKESK. CDR3 residues: CASSTNRDRGHANEKLFF. The CDR3 bases are TGTGCCAGCAGCACAAACCGGGACAGGGGGCATGCTAATGAAAAACTGTTTTTT.

The chain employs TRBV5-1 and TRBJ2-2; 10 bases align to TRBD1. The CDR3 is made up of 14 amino acids. The ends lost 3 bases at V and 4 bases at J; junction bases unmatched: 0. CDR1 SGHRS and CDR2 YFSETQ come from the germline V gene. In DNA form, the CDR3 reads TGCGCCAGCAGCTGGACAGGGGGCACCGGGGAGCTGTTTTTT. Encoded protein: CASSWTGGTGELFF.

At least ten counts were recorded for this clonotype. V gene TRBV5-1 combines with J gene TRBJ1-3; weak D call: TRBD1 (5 bases). V shed 3 bases and J shed 0 bases, with 10 bases lying between them. Germline CDR1 reads SGHRS; CDR2 reads YFSETQ. CDR3 length equals 15 residues. The CDR3 here is CASSWGSGSGNTIYF. Written as DNA, the CDR3 is TGCGCCAGCAGCTGGGGGTCGGGCTCTGGAAACACCATATATTTT.

This clonotype was seen only a few times. V usage is TRBV6-5 and J usage is TRBJ1-2, with unresolved D. The CDR3 is 14 amino acids. Germline values: CDR1 MNHEY, CDR2 SVGAGI. Trimming removed 6 bases from V and 3 bases from J, with 14 bases in between. CDR3 in amino acids: CASRAGILDYGYTF. CDR3 in DNA: TGTGCCAGCAGGGCCGGGATCCTGGACTATGGCTACACCTTC.

This sequence joins TRBV20-1 and TRBJ2-4, with no clear D. The CDR3 contains 18 residues. CDR1 DFQATT and CDR2 SNEGSKA come from the germline V gene (reference sequence). Trimming took off 1 base at V and 0 bases at J, with 19 bases between the two ends. CDR3 in amino acids: CSARAPLWAGVAKNIQYF. The CDR3 nucleotides read TGCAGTGCTAGAGCTCCGCTCTGGGCAGGAGTAGCCAAAAACATTCAGTACTTC.

The chain links TRBV7-3 to TRBJ2-1; 14 bases match TRBD2. The CDR3 spans 21 residues. Germline CDR1 reads SGHTA; CDR2 reads FQGTGA. J gave up 7 bases and V 0 bases, and 17 bases lay outside the gene matches. The CDR3 loop reads CASSLTGPGLAGEWSGNEQFF. In nucleotides, the CDR3 is TGTGCCAGCAGCTTAACGGGGCCGGGACTAGCGGGAGAGTGGTCGGGGAATGAGCAGTTCTTC.

This clonotype was observed a few times. This sequence joins TRBV24-1 and TRBJ2-2, with a weak D call TRBD2 (6 bases). Trimming took 9 bases from V and 1 from J, leaving 17 bases between them. CDR3 size: 16 residues. Germline CDR1 KGHDR, CDR2 SFDVKD. The chain's CDR3 is CATAGKDYENTGELFF. CDR3 DNA sequence: TGTGCCACCGCAGGCAAGGACTACGAGAACACCGGGGAGCTGTTTTTT.

In this sample, this clonotype turned up a few times. J is TRBJ2-7 and V is TRBV27; TRBD2 aligns across 10 bases. V lost 3 bases to trimming and J lost 6 bases; unmatched junction nucleotides: 2. Germline CDR1 MNHEY, CDR2 SMNVEV (reference sequence). The CDR3 sequence is 13 residues long. CDR3 loop: CASSLGLASEQYF. DNA for the CDR3: TGTGCCAGCAGTTTGGGACTAGCGTCCGAGCAGTACTTC.

Ten or more counts support this clonotype. This chain uses TRBV7-8 with TRBJ1-5; 7 positions agree with TRBD1. Looked up from germline, CDR1 is SGHVS and CDR2 is FQNEAQ. The CDR3 extends over 15 amino acids. The V gene end was trimmed by 2 bases and the J gene end by 6 bases; junction bases not matched to a gene: 7. The CDR3 region is CASSLNRGTGQPQHF. The CDR3 DNA follows: TGTGCCAGCAGCTTAAACAGGGGAACGGGTCAGCCCCAGCATTTT.

This clonotype was recorded at least ten times. The J gene is TRBJ2-1, the V gene TRBV20-1; D ambiguous. V was pared by 0 bases and J by 2 bases, with 11 bases between. The CDR3 consists of 15 residues. Germline CDR1 and CDR2: DFQATT and SNEGSKA (reference sequence). CDR3 region: CSARDPPAPYNEQFF. Here the CDR3 DNA reads TGCAGTGCTAGAGATCCCCCCGCACCCTACAATGAGCAGTTCTTC.

The gene calls are TRBV5-1 and TRBJ2-2, with D unresolved. Germline V gene data show CDR1 as SGHRS and CDR2 as YFSETQ. Trimming took off 0 bases at V and 1 base at J, with 7 bases between the two ends. The CDR3 is 15 residues long. DNA for the CDR3: TGCGCCAGCAGCTTGGAATCCGAGAACACCGGGGAGCTGTTTTTT. Its translation is CASSLESENTGELFF.

Here the CDR3 DNA reads TGTGCCAGCAGTTTAAGGCAGCACAATGAGCAGTTCTTC. It codes for CASSLRQHNEQFF. The chain uses TRBV27 and TRBJ2-1, with no clear D. From germline, CDR1 is MNHEY and CDR2 SMNVEV (reference sequence). With 2 bases removed from V and 5 bases from J, the gap between germline ends came to 7 bases. The CDR3 covers 13 residues.

The gene calls are TRBV4-1 and TRBJ2-3; no reliable D call. V lost 3 bases and J lost 2, with 12 bases in between. This CDR3 comprises 15 residues. In germline, CDR1 is MGHRA, CDR2 YSYEKL. CDR3 amino acids: CASSHVGTYTDTQYF. CDR3 nucleotides: TGCGCCAGCAGCCACGTGGGAACGTACACAGATACGCAGTATTTT.

The V call is TRBV6-5, the J call TRBJ2-3; D remains unclear. The germline V gene has CDR1 MNHEY and CDR2 SVGAGI. The ends were cut back, 2 bases at V and 2 bases at J, with 8 bases in the middle. The CDR3 spans 14 residues. The CDR3 reads CASSYMYSTDTQYF. CDR3 DNA: TGTGCCAGCAGTTACATGTATTCCACAGATACGCAGTATTTT.

This clonotype was observed a single time. A much larger clone lies one base from this, so it may be a read error. The V and J genes are TRBV7-6 and TRBJ2-3, with D possibly matching TRBD2 (5 bases). V lost 3 bases, J lost 3 bases, and 10 bases lay in between. The CDR3 runs 14 residues. Germline V CDR1 and CDR2: SGHVS, FNYEAQ. CDR3 DNA: TGTGCCAGCAGCTTGGGAGATCATACAGATACGCAGTATTTT. Protein product: CASSLGDHTDTQYF.

For the CDR3, the DNA is TGCACTCACTACCCACGGGGGACTGACTCTGAAGCTTTCTTT. This encodes CTHYPRGTDSEAFF. The chain combines TRBV20-1 with TRBJ1-1, with D possibly being TRBD1 (5 bases). CDR3 size: 14 residues. The germline gives CDR1 DFQATT, CDR2 SNEGSKA (reference sequence).

CDR3 region: CASSLSGQGTYEQFF. In DNA form, the CDR3 reads TGTGCCAGCAGTTTATCAGGACAGGGGACGTATGAGCAGTTCTTC. The chain links TRBV27 to TRBJ2-1; the match to TRBD1 covers 9 bases. Germline trimming cut 0 bases from V and 8 bases from J; bases unmatched to any gene: 5. CDR3 length: 15 amino acids. Germline assignment: CDR1 MNHEY and CDR2 SMNVEV (reference sequence).

This clonotype was counted a few times. Here the CDR3 reads CASSQVETSLNEQFF. As DNA, the CDR3 is TGCGCCAGCAGCCAAGTGGAGACTAGCCTCAATGAGCAGTTCTTC. V and J are TRBV4-1 and TRBJ2-1, with 7 bases identical to TRBD2. Germline V gene data show CDR1 as MGHRA and CDR2 as YSYEKL. CDR3 length equals 15 residues. With V trimmed by 1 base and J by 6 bases, 6 bases remained unmatched.